Below, 13 T cell receptor beta chains from the same sample are listed, as sequenced in a study of blood T cell repertoires in COVID-19. The assay was immunoSEQ multiplex PCR, and TCRdb's table has in-frame clones only and misses some. The profile shows roughly 250,000 clones, about 80% of them singletons. Sequenced input: peripheral blood. All receptors derive from a man over 45 with active or convalescent COVID-19.

This clone was seen more than once but under ten times. The genes are TRBV5-4 and TRBJ2-2; a weak D match, TRBD2 (7 bases). CDR1 and CDR2 from the germline V gene are SGHNT and YYREEE (reference sequence). The CDR3 consists of 18 residues. V was trimmed by 0 bases and J by 5 bases, leaving 20 bases between them. In nucleotides, the CDR3 is TGTGCCAGCAGCTTGGGCGGGGGCTATTCCGCGCGAACCGGGGAGCTGTTTTTT. Its protein product is CASSLGGGYSARTGELFF.

The J gene is TRBJ2-7, the V gene TRBV11-2, with 8 bases identical to TRBD1. J lost 6 bases, V lost 5 bases, and 9 bases had no gene match. The CDR3 is 14 amino acids. The germline gives CDR1 SGHAT, CDR2 FQNNGV. In nucleotides, the CDR3 is TGTGCCAGCAGCCCTCGGACAGGGTCGGCCGAGCAGTACTTC. It encodes CASSPRTGSAEQYF.

This clone was observed a few times. This chain connects TRBV6-5 to TRBJ1-2; no definite D call. Germline CDR1 is MNHEY and CDR2 is SVGAGI. CDR3 length equals 14 residues. V was clipped by 6 bases and J by 5 bases, with 16 bases between them. The DNA of the CDR3 is TGTGCCAGCAGAGCAGCGCTTAGGTTTTATGGCTACACCTTC. Protein: CASRAALRFYGYTF.

This sequence joins TRBV18 and TRBJ1-2; maybe TRBD1 (5 bases). The V end lost 4 bases, the J end lost 5 bases, and 14 bases lay between the germline ends. The CDR3 extends over 14 amino acids. Germline V gene sequence: CDR1 KGHSH, CDR2 LQKENI. CDR3 protein: CASSQDPGGYGYTF. CDR3 in DNA: TGTGCCAGCTCACAGGACCCCGGGGGGTATGGCTACACCTTC.

The chain couples TRBV7-9 to TRBJ1-1; 7 nucleotides align to TRBD1. CDR3 length: 15 residues. The ends lost 1 base at V and 5 bases at J; junction bases unmatched: 7. CDR1 and CDR2 (germline): SEHNR, FQNEAQ (reference sequence). The CDR3 sequence is CASSLVRGLGTEAFF. CDR3 DNA: TGTGCCAGCAGCTTAGTGAGGGGGCTTGGGACTGAAGCTTTCTTT.

V is TRBV9 and J is TRBJ2-2; tentative D call: TRBD1 (6 bases). Trimming shortened V by 6 bases and J by 1 base, and 16 bases separated the two germline ends. Looked up from germline, CDR1 is SGDLS and CDR2 is YYNGEE. The CDR3 is made up of 16 amino acids. CDR3 amino acids: CASTKQGGENTGELFF. CDR3 DNA sequence: TGTGCCAGCACGAAACAGGGCGGTGAGAACACCGGGGAGCTGTTTTTT.

The chain joins TRBV11-3 to TRBJ2-7; no definite D call. The CDR3 runs to 11 residues. Trimming stripped 1 base from V and 5 bases from J, with 3 bases between. Germline lookup yields CDR1 SGHNT and CDR2 YENEEA. The CDR3: CASSLADEQYF. CDR3 in DNA: TGTGCCAGCAGCTTAGCGGACGAGCAGTACTTC.

This clone was observed once. The chain recombines TRBV5-5 with TRBJ1-5; maybe TRBD1 (5 bases). CDR1 is SGHKS and CDR2 is YYEKEE in the germline V gene (reference sequence). The V end lost 4 bases, the J end lost 0 bases, and 8 bases lay between the germline ends. The CDR3 totals 14 residues. The CDR3 here is CASSATGSNQPQHF. For the CDR3, the DNA is TGTGCCAGCAGCGCTACAGGTAGCAATCAGCCCCAGCATTTT.

The rearrangement links TRBV15 to TRBJ1-5; the D gene is possibly TRBD1 (5 bases). The CDR3 covers 13 residues. V was pared by 5 bases and J by 7 bases, with 12 bases between. Germline assignment: CDR1 LNHNV and CDR2 YYDKDF (reference sequence). The CDR3 is CATSLGGNQPQHF. Written as DNA, the CDR3 is TGTGCCACCAGCCTCGGGGGTAACCAGCCCCAGCATTTT.

The chain is built from TRBV2 and TRBJ1-2, with TRBD1 as a possible D gene (6 bases). Germline V gene lookup returns CDR1 SNHLY and CDR2 FYNNEI. Trimming shortened V by 1 base and J by 8 bases, and 8 bases separated the two germline ends. The CDR3 is 12 amino acids. CDR3 sequence reads: CASSEGRGGYTF. CDR3 coding DNA: TGTGCCAGCAGTGAAGGCAGGGGAGGCTACACCTTC.

This clone was seen a single time. The chain recombines TRBV5-4 with TRBJ2-2; 8 bases align to TRBD1. The V gene's germline CDR1 is SGHNT and CDR2 YYREEE (reference sequence). V shed 5 bases, J shed 8 bases, and the junction held 11 bases outside the gene matches. This CDR3 spans 15 amino acids. CDR3 bases: TGTGCCAGCAGTGCCGGGACAGGCCCCAGGGGGGAGCTGTTTTTT. This gives the protein CASSAGTGPRGELFF.

The rearrangement links TRBV30 to TRBJ2-7, with TRBD2 identical over 13 bases. The germline V gene encodes CDR1 GTSNPN and CDR2 SVGIG (reference sequence). The CDR3 is 13 amino acids. Trimming took 7 bases from V and 2 from J; bases not matched to a gene: 2. CDR3 sequence: CASGLAGPYEQYF. The DNA of the CDR3 is TGTGCCTCGGGACTAGCGGGGCCCTACGAGCAGTACTTC.

The sample holds a few counts of this clone. The chain combines TRBV28 with TRBJ2-1; TRBD2 matches 13 bases. V shed 6 bases, J shed 9 bases, and the junction held 5 bases outside the gene matches. The CDR3 sequence is 14 residues long. CDR1 is MDHEN and CDR2 is SYDVKM in the germline V gene. In nucleotides, the CDR3 is TGTGCCAGCAGCAAGGGACTAGCGGGGACTGAGCAGTTCTTC. This gives the protein CASSKGLAGTEQFF. Filled out from reference TRBV28 and TRBJ2-1, the complete variable domain reads DVKVTQSSRYLVKRTGEKVFLECVQDMDHENMFWYRQDPGLGLRLIYFSYDVKMKEKGDIPEGYSVSREKKERFSLILESASTNQTSMYLCASSKGLAGTEQFFGPGTRLTVL.